This T cell receptor (beta chain) originates from a study of OX40 agonist ivuxolimab in advanced cancers. Study-level information: The dose-escalation cohort was around 83% male, with a mean age of around 60 years, ranging roughly 20 to 90. General observations from the study: More expanded clones were seen, on average, in CD8+ T cells than in CD4+.

The repertoire was sequenced with immunoSEQ multiplex PCR; TCRdb's copy has only in-frame clones and lacks some. This sample has 65,000 to 95,000 clones, with around 92% found just once. Of note for this clone: Its specificity is not known.

This CDR3 is built from 15 residues. CDR1 and CDR2 (germline): SGHTA, FQGNSA. V was pared by 5 bases and J by 0 bases, with 12 bases between. V and J are TRBV7-2 and TRBJ2-3; possibly TRBD1 for D (6 bases). This clonotype originated in an adult with an advanced solid tumor such as melanoma, head and neck, liver or kidney cancer. The sequencing used CD4+ or CD8+ T cells sorted from blood, collected in a trial of the OX40 agonist ivuxolimab. The CDR3 sequence: CASSTPGHSTDTQYF. The CDR3 nucleotides are TGTGCCAGCAGCACACCGGGACACAGCACAGATACGCAGTATTTT.